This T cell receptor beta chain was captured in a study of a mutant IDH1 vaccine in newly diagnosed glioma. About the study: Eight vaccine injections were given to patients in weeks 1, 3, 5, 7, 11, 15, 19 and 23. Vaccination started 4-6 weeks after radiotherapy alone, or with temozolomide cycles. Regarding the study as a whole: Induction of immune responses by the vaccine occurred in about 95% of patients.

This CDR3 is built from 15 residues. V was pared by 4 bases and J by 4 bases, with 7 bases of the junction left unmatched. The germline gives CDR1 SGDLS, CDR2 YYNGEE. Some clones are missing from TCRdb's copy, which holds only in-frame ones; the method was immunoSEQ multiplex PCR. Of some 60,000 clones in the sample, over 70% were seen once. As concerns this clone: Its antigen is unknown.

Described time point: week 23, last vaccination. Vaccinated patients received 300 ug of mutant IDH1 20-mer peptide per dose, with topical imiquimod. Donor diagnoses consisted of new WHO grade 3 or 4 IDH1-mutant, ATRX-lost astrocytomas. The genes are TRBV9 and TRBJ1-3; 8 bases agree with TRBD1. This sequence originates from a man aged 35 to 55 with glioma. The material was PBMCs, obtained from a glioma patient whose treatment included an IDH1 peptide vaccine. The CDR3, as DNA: TGTGCCAGCAGCATCCGTCCAGGGGGCGGAAACACCATATATTTT. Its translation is CASSIRPGGGNTIYF.